This is a list of T cell receptor beta chains from one sample in a study of identical twins. TCRdb re-called the 5' RACE reads with MiXCR, one entry per CDR3 protein. The data show about 100,000 distinct CDR3 sequences, with 5.9% seen just once and 9.5% to 15% held by the top ten. Sequenced sample: memory T cells sorted from blood. The receptors were gathered from a woman aged 45 to 65 in good health. Each CDR3 is given with its conserved first and last residue. The D gene is left open where the match is weak. For some rows the clone size is stated as once, few or many, or as a class when expanded; others skip it.

abundance: many; d_gene: NA; j_gene: TRBJ2-1; v_gene: TRBV7-2; CDR3aa: CASSSSSAGSYNEQFF; CDR3nt: TGTGCCAGCAGTAGTTCTAGCGCTGGCTCCTACAATGAGCAGTTCTTC
abundance: many; d_gene: TRBD1; j_gene: TRBJ1-1; v_gene: TRBV5-4; CDR3aa: CASSLAGTANTEAFF; CDR3nt: TGTGCCAGCAGCTTGGCCGGGACAGCGAACACTGAAGCTTTCTTT
abundance: many; d_gene: NA; j_gene: TRBJ1-5; v_gene: TRBV6-6; CDR3aa: CASRERQGNQPQHF; CDR3nt: TGTGCCAGCAGGGAAAGACAGGGCAATCAGCCCCAGCATTTT
abundance: few; d_gene: TRBD2; j_gene: TRBJ2-1; v_gene: TRBV6-2/TRBV6-3; CDR3aa: CASSWAGGRGNEQFF; CDR3nt: TGTGCCAGCAGTTGGGCGGGAGGGAGGGGCAATGAGCAGTTCTTC
abundance: few; d_gene: TRBD1; j_gene: TRBJ2-1; v_gene: TRBV7-8; CDR3aa: CASSMNYRDRKSGPFF; CDR3nt: TGTGCCAGCAGCATGAACTACCGGGACAGGAAGAGTGGTCCGTTCTTC
abundance: many; d_gene: NA; j_gene: TRBJ2-2; v_gene: TRBV3-1; CDR3aa: CASSQANTGELFF; CDR3nt: TGTGCCAGCAGCCAGGCTAACACCGGGGAGCTGTTTTTT
abundance: NA; d_gene: NA; j_gene: TRBJ1-1; v_gene: TRBV29-1; CDR3aa: CSVVVGVWPEAFF; CDR3nt: TGCAGCGTTGTGGTCGGGGTATGGCCTGAAGCTTTCTTT
abundance: many; d_gene: TRBD2; j_gene: TRBJ2-2; v_gene: TRBV28; CDR3aa: CASQKGLGRTGELFF; CDR3nt: TGTGCCAGTCAAAAGGGACTAGGACGCACCGGGGAGCTGTTTTTT
abundance: many; d_gene: NA; j_gene: TRBJ1-2; v_gene: TRBV20-1; CDR3aa: CSASPGAPYGYTF; CDR3nt: TGCAGTGCTAGTCCGGGGGCTCCCTATGGCTACACCTTC
abundance: NA; d_gene: TRBD1; j_gene: TRBJ2-3; v_gene: TRBV7-9; CDR3aa: CASSRVHGTGATDTQYF; CDR3nt: TGTGCCAGCAGCCGCGTCCACGGGACAGGGGCGACAGATACGCAGTATTTT
abundance: many; d_gene: TRBD1; j_gene: TRBJ2-3; v_gene: TRBV27; CDR3aa: CASSFMQGAMQYF; CDR3nt: TGTGCCAGCAGTTTTATGCAGGGGGCGATGCAGTATTTT
abundance: many; d_gene: NA; j_gene: TRBJ1-3; v_gene: TRBV2; CDR3aa: CASRSRGGYSGNTIYF; CDR3nt: TGTGCCAGCAGAAGCCGCGGCGGTTACTCTGGAAACACCATATATTTT
abundance: many; d_gene: TRBD2; j_gene: TRBJ2-1; v_gene: TRBV10-1; CDR3aa: CASSEGTSGRRTYNEQFF; CDR3nt: TGCGCCAGCAGTGAGGGGACTAGCGGGAGGCGGACCTACAATGAGCAGTTCTTC
abundance: few; d_gene: TRBD2; j_gene: TRBJ2-2; v_gene: TRBV7-8; CDR3aa: CASSLGLGLAGSTGELFF; CDR3nt: TGTGCCAGCAGCTTAGGGTTGGGACTAGCGGGATCCACCGGGGAGCTGTTTTTT
abundance: few; d_gene: TRBD2; j_gene: TRBJ2-1; v_gene: TRBV5-6; CDR3aa: CASSLGGGAGSNEQFF; CDR3nt: TGTGCCAGCAGCTTGGGGGGGGGTGCGGGGAGCAATGAGCAGTTCTTC
abundance: many; d_gene: NA; j_gene: TRBJ1-3; v_gene: TRBV9; CDR3aa: CASSDGPQPGNTIYF; CDR3nt: TGTGCCAGCAGCGACGGCCCCCAGCCTGGAAACACCATATATTTT
abundance: many; d_gene: NA; j_gene: TRBJ2-3; v_gene: TRBV2; CDR3aa: CASHRQAASTDTQYF; CDR3nt: TGTGCCAGCCACAGACAGGCAGCCAGCACAGATACGCAGTATTTT
abundance: few; d_gene: TRBD2; j_gene: TRBJ2-5; v_gene: TRBV2; CDR3aa: CASSEQGLAEETQYF; CDR3nt: TGTGCCAGCAGTGAGCAGGGACTAGCGGAAGAGACCCAGTACTTC
abundance: many; d_gene: TRBD1; j_gene: TRBJ1-5; v_gene: TRBV3-1; CDR3aa: CASSPGRPGQNQPQHF; CDR3nt: TGTGCCAGCAGCCCAGGTCGTCCGGGACAGAATCAGCCCCAGCATTTT
abundance: NA; d_gene: NA; j_gene: TRBJ2-1; v_gene: TRBV18; CDR3aa: CASSPRRGMADEQFF; CDR3nt: TGTGCCAGCTCACCACGGAGAGGGATGGCGGATGAGCAGTTCTTC
abundance: NA; d_gene: TRBD1; j_gene: TRBJ2-3; v_gene: TRBV2; CDR3aa: CASSRDSSTQYF; CDR3nt: TGTGCCAGCAGTCGGGACAGCTCTACGCAGTATTTT
abundance: NA; d_gene: TRBD1; j_gene: TRBJ2-2; v_gene: TRBV12-3/TRBV12-4; CDR3aa: CASSWDRGVTGELFF; CDR3nt: TGTGCCAGCAGTTGGGACAGGGGAGTCACCGGGGAGCTGTTTTTT
abundance: few; d_gene: NA; j_gene: TRBJ1-2; v_gene: TRBV4-1; CDR3aa: CASSPQPSGGNGYTF; CDR3nt: TGCGCCAGCAGCCCGCAGCCTTCGGGGGGGAATGGCTACACCTTC
abundance: many; d_gene: NA; j_gene: TRBJ1-4; v_gene: TRBV7-6; CDR3aa: CASSQAATNEKLFF; CDR3nt: TGTGCCAGCAGCCAAGCTGCAACTAATGAAAAACTGTTTTTT
abundance: NA; d_gene: NA; j_gene: TRBJ2-2; v_gene: TRBV19; CDR3aa: CASSIELHTGELFF; CDR3nt: TGTGCCAGTAGTATAGAGTTACACACCGGGGAGCTGTTTTTT
abundance: many; d_gene: NA; j_gene: TRBJ1-1; v_gene: TRBV12-3/TRBV12-4; CDR3aa: CASKVTGSNTEAFF; CDR3nt: TGTGCCAGCAAGGTTACTGGGTCGAACACTGAAGCTTTCTTT
abundance: many; d_gene: NA; j_gene: TRBJ2-7; v_gene: TRBV15; CDR3aa: CATSRTRDGSYEQYF; CDR3nt: TGTGCCACCAGCAGAACCAGGGACGGCTCCTACGAGCAGTACTTC
abundance: few; d_gene: NA; j_gene: TRBJ2-3; v_gene: TRBV7-3; CDR3aa: CASSSTGLFTDTQYF; CDR3nt: TGTGCCAGCAGCTCTACGGGACTCTTCACAGATACGCAGTATTTT
abundance: NA; d_gene: TRBD2; j_gene: TRBJ2-3; v_gene: TRBV20-1; CDR3aa: CSALLAGGTDTQYF; CDR3nt: TGCAGTGCCCTACTAGCGGGTGGCACAGATACGCAGTATTTT
abundance: many; d_gene: NA; j_gene: TRBJ2-4; v_gene: TRBV6-7; CDR3aa: CASSYEGAGAKNIQYF; CDR3nt: TGTGCCAGCAGTTACGAAGGGGCCGGAGCCAAAAACATTCAGTACTTC
abundance: many; d_gene: NA; j_gene: TRBJ2-3; v_gene: TRBV7-2; CDR3aa: CASSQTTDTQYF; CDR3nt: TGTGCCAGCAGCCAAACCACAGATACGCAGTATTTT
abundance: many; d_gene: NA; j_gene: TRBJ2-3; v_gene: TRBV4-1; CDR3aa: CASSQVGPHVDTQYF; CDR3nt: TGCGCCAGCAGCCAAGTAGGACCTCACGTCGATACGCAGTATTTT
abundance: NA; d_gene: TRBD2; j_gene: TRBJ2-3; v_gene: TRBV5-4; CDR3aa: CASSLGTSVDTQYF; CDR3nt: TGTGCCAGCAGCTTGGGGACTAGCGTTGATACGCAGTATTTT
abundance: many; d_gene: TRBD1; j_gene: TRBJ2-2; v_gene: TRBV29-1; CDR3aa: CSVRVPTGGNTGELFF; CDR3nt: TGCAGCGTGAGGGTACCGACAGGGGGCAACACCGGGGAGCTGTTTTTT
abundance: many; d_gene: NA; j_gene: TRBJ2-2; v_gene: TRBV12-3/TRBV12-4; CDR3aa: CASSFVPGELFF; CDR3nt: TGTGCCAGCAGTTTTGTCCCCGGGGAGCTGTTTTTT
abundance: few; d_gene: NA; j_gene: TRBJ1-5; v_gene: TRBV19; CDR3aa: CASSIWERGPQHF; CDR3nt: TGTGCCAGTAGTATCTGGGAACGAGGGCCCCAGCATTTT
abundance: many; d_gene: NA; j_gene: TRBJ2-7; v_gene: TRBV29-1; CDR3aa: CSVDSGYHYEQYF; CDR3nt: TGCAGCGTTGATTCGGGGTACCACTACGAGCAGTACTTC
abundance: many; d_gene: NA; j_gene: TRBJ2-7; v_gene: TRBV5-1; CDR3aa: CASSKTGDGTYEQYF; CDR3nt: TGCGCCAGCAGCAAAACGGGGGACGGAACCTACGAGCAGTACTTC
abundance: few; d_gene: TRBD2; j_gene: TRBJ2-1; v_gene: TRBV4-1; CDR3aa: CASSRGLAGSPYNEQFF; CDR3nt: TGCGCCAGCAGTCGGGGACTAGCGGGATCCCCCTACAATGAGCAGTTCTTC
abundance: many; d_gene: NA; j_gene: TRBJ2-6; v_gene: TRBV29-1; CDR3aa: CSVGTGPSGANVLTF; CDR3nt: TGCAGCGTTGGGACCGGCCCTTCTGGGGCCAACGTCCTGACTTTC
abundance: many; d_gene: TRBD1; j_gene: TRBJ2-5; v_gene: TRBV29-1; CDR3aa: CSVVGGEETQYF; CDR3nt: TGCAGCGTTGTAGGGGGCGAAGAGACCCAGTACTTC
abundance: NA; d_gene: NA; j_gene: TRBJ1-1; v_gene: TRBV12-3/TRBV12-4; CDR3aa: CASSVRPQGGTEAFF; CDR3nt: TGTGCCAGCAGTGTACGTCCACAGGGTGGGACTGAAGCTTTCTTT
abundance: NA; d_gene: TRBD2; j_gene: TRBJ2-3; v_gene: TRBV19; CDR3aa: CASSRRLAEITDTQYF; CDR3nt: TGTGCCAGTAGTAGACGACTAGCGGAAATCACAGATACGCAGTATTTT
abundance: medium-sized; d_gene: NA; j_gene: TRBJ1-1; v_gene: TRBV7-8; CDR3aa: CASSLGTVNTEAFF; CDR3nt: TGTGCCAGCAGCTTAGGGACGGTGAACACTGAAGCTTTCTTT
abundance: many; d_gene: TRBD2; j_gene: TRBJ2-1; v_gene: TRBV9; CDR3aa: CASSVASGWNNEQFF; CDR3nt: TGTGCCAGCAGCGTAGCTAGCGGATGGAACAATGAGCAGTTCTTC
abundance: many; d_gene: TRBD2; j_gene: TRBJ2-5; v_gene: TRBV20-1; CDR3aa: CSARVMDRVGTSDQETQYF; CDR3nt: TGCAGTGCTAGAGTCATGGACAGAGTCGGGACTAGCGATCAAGAGACCCAGTACTTC
abundance: many; d_gene: NA; j_gene: TRBJ1-2; v_gene: TRBV20-1; CDR3aa: CSATRGAYGYTF; CDR3nt: TGCAGTGCTACACGGGGGGCGTATGGCTACACCTTC
abundance: many; d_gene: NA; j_gene: TRBJ2-6; v_gene: TRBV7-2; CDR3aa: CASSSTGGTPGANVLTF; CDR3nt: TGTGCCAGCAGCTCCACTGGGGGGACCCCTGGGGCCAACGTCCTGACTTTC
abundance: many; d_gene: TRBD2; j_gene: TRBJ2-1; v_gene: TRBV18; CDR3aa: CASRTSGYDEQFF; CDR3nt: TGTGCCAGCCGGACTAGCGGGTACGATGAGCAGTTCTTC
abundance: NA; d_gene: TRBD1; j_gene: TRBJ1-6; v_gene: TRBV27; CDR3aa: CASSFRPPGGAFSSSYNSPLHF; CDR3nt: TGTGCCAGCAGTTTTCGGCCCCCAGGGGGCGCGTTCAGTAGCTCCTATAATTCACCCCTCCACTTT
abundance: NA; d_gene: TRBD2; j_gene: TRBJ2-1; v_gene: TRBV3-1; CDR3aa: CASSRGLAGLGSYNEQFF; CDR3nt: TGTGCCAGCAGCCGCGGACTAGCGGGATTAGGCTCCTACAATGAGCAGTTCTTC
abundance: many; d_gene: TRBD2; j_gene: TRBJ2-1; v_gene: TRBV9; CDR3aa: CASSGTSGSSEDNEQFF; CDR3nt: TGTGCCAGCAGCGGGACTAGCGGGAGTTCTGAAGACAATGAGCAGTTCTTC
abundance: many; d_gene: TRBD2; j_gene: TRBJ2-1; v_gene: TRBV5-1; CDR3aa: CASSLGASGRTREQFF; CDR3nt: TGCGCCAGCAGCTTGGGAGCTAGCGGGAGGACTAGGGAGCAGTTCTTC